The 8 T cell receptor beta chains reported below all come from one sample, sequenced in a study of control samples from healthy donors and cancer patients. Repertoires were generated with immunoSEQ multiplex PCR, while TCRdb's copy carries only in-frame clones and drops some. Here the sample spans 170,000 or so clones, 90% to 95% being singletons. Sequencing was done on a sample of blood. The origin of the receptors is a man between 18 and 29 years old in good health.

CDR3 nucleotides: TGCGCCAGCAGCCAAGAATCGGGACCGTTGAATGAGCAGTTCTTC. As protein: CASSQESGPLNEQFF. The chain has TRBV4-1 and TRBJ2-1; D could derive from TRBD1 or TRBD2 (5 bases each). V lost 0 bases and J lost 7, with 13 bases in between. The CDR3 spans 15 residues. The germline gives CDR1 MGHRA, CDR2 YSYEKL.

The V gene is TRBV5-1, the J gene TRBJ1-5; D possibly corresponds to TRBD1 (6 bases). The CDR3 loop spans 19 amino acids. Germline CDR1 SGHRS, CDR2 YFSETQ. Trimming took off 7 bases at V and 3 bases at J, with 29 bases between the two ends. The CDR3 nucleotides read TGCGCCAGCGGCAAATGCGTCCCGGGACATGGGATGGACAATCAGCCCCAGCATTTT. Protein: CASGKCVPGHGMDNQPQHF.

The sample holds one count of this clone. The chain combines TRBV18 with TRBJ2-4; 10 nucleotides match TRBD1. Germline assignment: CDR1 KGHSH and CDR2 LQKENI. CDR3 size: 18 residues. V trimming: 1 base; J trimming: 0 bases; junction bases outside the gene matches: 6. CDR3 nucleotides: TGTGCCAGCTCACCACGAGCGGGACAGGGGTTAGCCAAAAACATTCAGTACTTC. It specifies CASSPRAGQGLAKNIQYF.

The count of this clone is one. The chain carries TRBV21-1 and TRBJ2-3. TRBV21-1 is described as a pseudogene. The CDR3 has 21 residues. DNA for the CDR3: TGTGCCAGCAGCAAAGAATTATCACGGGGGCCCCGGGTATGGGGCACAGATACGCAGTATTTT. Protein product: CASSKELSRGPRVWGTDTQYF.

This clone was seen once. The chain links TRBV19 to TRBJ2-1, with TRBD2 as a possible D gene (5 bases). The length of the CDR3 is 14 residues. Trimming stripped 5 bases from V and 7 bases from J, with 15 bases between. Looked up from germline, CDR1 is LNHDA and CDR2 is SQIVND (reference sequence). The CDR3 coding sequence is TGTGCCAGTAGTCCCCTTGGACGCGGGAATGAGCAGTTCTTC. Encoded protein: CASSPLGRGNEQFF.

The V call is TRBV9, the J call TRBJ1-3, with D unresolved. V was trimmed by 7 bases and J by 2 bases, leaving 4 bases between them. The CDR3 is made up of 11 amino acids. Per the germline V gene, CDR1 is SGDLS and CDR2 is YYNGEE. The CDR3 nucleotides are TGTGCCAGCGAAGCTGGAAACACCATATATTTT. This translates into CASEAGNTIYF.

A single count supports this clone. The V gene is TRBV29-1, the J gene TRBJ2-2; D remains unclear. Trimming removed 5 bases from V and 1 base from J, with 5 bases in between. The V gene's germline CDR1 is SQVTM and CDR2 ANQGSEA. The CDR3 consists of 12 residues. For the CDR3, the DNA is TGCAGCGTTCTAGAGAACACCGGGGAGCTGTTTTTT. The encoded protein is CSVLENTGELFF.

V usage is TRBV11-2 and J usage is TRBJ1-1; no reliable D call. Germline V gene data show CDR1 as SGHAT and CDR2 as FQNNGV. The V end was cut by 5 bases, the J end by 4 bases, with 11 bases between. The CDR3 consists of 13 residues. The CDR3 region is CASSVDLGTEAFF. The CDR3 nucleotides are TGTGCCAGCAGCGTCGACCTCGGCACTGAAGCTTTCTTT.